Presented here are 30 T cell receptor beta chains from one specimen sequenced in a study of siplizumab effects on memory and regulatory T cells. The data were produced by immunoSEQ multiplex PCR, yet TCRdb's version contains in-frame clones alone and is incomplete. The sample comprises some 99,000 clones, around 90% of which are singletons, and under 0.75% rests with the top ten. Source material: Tregs sorted from blood. Receptors originate from a human donor in good health.

This clone was recorded many times. CDR3 residues: CASSARTGVSDGYTF. Here the CDR3 DNA reads TGTGCCAGCAGTGCGAGGACGGGAGTATCGGATGGCTACACCTTC. The V call is TRBV2, the J call TRBJ1-2; D remains ambiguous. Deletions cut 4 bases from V and 6 bases from J, with 18 bases between. The CDR3 spans 15 residues. CDR1 is SNHLY and CDR2 is FYNNEI in the germline V gene.

The gene calls are TRBV5-1 and TRBJ2-5, with D unclear. Trimming left V 0 bases short and J 4 bases short, with 7 bases between. Germline assignment: CDR1 SGHRS and CDR2 YFSETQ. The CDR3 is 13 amino acids. The CDR3 nucleotides read TGCGCCAGCAGCTTGGAAGACCGAGAGACCCAGTACTTC. Translating it yields CASSLEDRETQYF.

The chain joins TRBV27 to TRBJ1-5; the D is unclear. Germline CDR1 is MNHEY and CDR2 is SMNVEV (reference sequence). The CDR3 length is 15 residues. V gave up 3 bases and J gave up 3 bases, with 12 bases separating them. The CDR3 protein is CASSLGRLHNQPQHF. DNA of the CDR3: TGTGCCAGCAGTTTGGGGAGACTTCACAATCAGCCCCAGCATTTT.

J is TRBJ1-2 and V is TRBV6-1; no firm D call. The CDR3 is made up of 12 amino acids. From germline, CDR1 is MNHNS and CDR2 SASEGT. CDR3 nucleotide sequence: TGTGTCTCCCGGCGAGCTAACTATGGCTACACCTTC. It specifies CVSRRANYGYTF.

V usage is TRBV7-3 and J usage is TRBJ2-3; the D gene could be TRBD1 or TRBD2 (7 bases each). Looked up from germline, CDR1 is SGHTA and CDR2 is FQGTGA. V gave up 8 bases and J gave up 2 bases, with 17 bases separating them. The CDR3 runs to 15 residues. CDR3 residues: CASRSTGRDTDTQYF. DNA for the CDR3: TGTGCCAGCCGATCGACAGGGAGGGACACAGATACGCAGTATTTT.

V usage is TRBV11-2 and J usage is TRBJ2-7; no clear D gene. V lost 2 bases, J lost 5 bases, and 4 bases lay in between. Germline assignment: CDR1 SGHAT and CDR2 FQNNGV. The CDR3 is 11 amino acids. DNA for the CDR3: TGTGCCAGCAGCTTAAAAAACGAGCAGTACTTC. As protein: CASSLKNEQYF.

J is TRBJ1-2 and V is TRBV4-1, with 8 bases that match TRBD1. This CDR3 is 17 amino acids long. CDR1 is MGHRA, CDR2 YSYEKL, per germline. With V trimmed by 1 base and J by 10 bases, 17 bases remained unmatched. CDR3 coding DNA: TGCGCCAGCAGCCAAGCCATCGACAGGGGCGGACGTGGTTTCTACACCTTC. It specifies CASSQAIDRGGRGFYTF.

V and J are TRBV11-2 and TRBJ2-3; D perhaps matches TRBD2 (5 bases). This CDR3 contains 15 residues. Germline-derived CDR1 and CDR2 are SGHAT and FQNNGV. V was pared by 7 bases and J by 0 bases, with 14 bases between. CDR3 residues: CASTSGGRSTDTQYF. Written as DNA, the CDR3 is TGTGCCAGCACCTCCGGAGGACGGAGCACAGATACGCAGTATTTT.

The chain has TRBV18 and TRBJ2-1, with D perhaps matching TRBD2 (6 bases). Trimming removed 4 bases at V and 7 bases at J, with 14 bases between. This CDR3 comprises 14 residues. From germline, CDR1 is KGHSH and CDR2 LQKENI. The CDR3 nucleotides are TGTGCCAGCTCACGGGGGGTTCTGGGGAATGAGCAGTTCTTC. Amino acids: CASSRGVLGNEQFF.

The chain is built from TRBV9 and TRBJ1-2; D gene ambiguous. The length of the CDR3 is 12 residues. V was trimmed by 4 bases and J by 2 bases, leaving 6 bases between them. Germline V CDR1 and CDR2: SGDLS, YYNGEE. Here the CDR3 reads CASSPGNYGYTF. In DNA, the CDR3 is TGTGCCAGCAGCCCCGGGAACTATGGCTACACCTTC.

This clone was seen once. J is TRBJ1-5 and V is TRBV4-1, with D possibly TRBD1 on 5 matching bases. Germline V gene lookup returns CDR1 MGHRA and CDR2 YSYEKL. Trimming pared 0 bases from V and 3 bases from J, leaving 9 bases between. The CDR3 extends over 15 amino acids. The CDR3 loop reads CASSQDRAFNQPQHF. CDR3 DNA sequence: TGCGCCAGCAGCCAAGACAGGGCTTTCAATCAGCCCCAGCATTTT.

The CDR3 here is CASSVTERAQHF. In DNA, the CDR3 is TGTGCCAGCAGTGTCACAGAAAGGGCCCAGCATTTT. The rearrangement joins TRBV6-6 to TRBJ1-5; no reliable D call. The CDR3 runs to 12 residues. Per germline, CDR1 MNHNY and CDR2 SVGAGI (reference sequence). The germline V and J ends were trimmed by 5 bases and 11 bases, with 13 bases remaining between them.

On this clone: The junction departs from the called germline gene at one end, perhaps through a read error. The rearrangement joins TRBV19 to TRBJ1-2, with TRBD1 matching 9 bases. CDR3 length: 15 residues. The V gene's germline CDR1 is LNHDA and CDR2 SQIVND (reference sequence). The CDR3 sequence: CASRIGGQGGYGYTF. CDR3 DNA: TGTGCCAGTCGTATTGGGGGACAGGGTGGCTATGGCTACACCTTC.

V usage is TRBV12-5 and J usage is TRBJ2-7, with unresolved D. V was clipped by 9 bases and J by 7 bases, with 19 bases between them. The CDR3 extends over 13 amino acids. The germline V gene encodes CDR1 LGHNT and CDR2 FRNRAP. The CDR3 DNA reads TGTGCTAGCGGGCCAGGATTAGGTTATGAGCAGTACTTC. As protein: CASGPGLGYEQYF. The full variable domain, rest sourced from reference TRBV12-5 and TRBJ2-7, is DARVTQTPRHKVTEMGQEVTMRCQPILGHNTVFWYRQTMMQGLELLAYFRNRAPLDDSGMPKDRFSAEMPDATLATLKIQPSEPRDSAVYFCASGPGLGYEQYFGPGTRLTVT.

A word on this clone: The identical CDR3 is also encoded by other nucleotide sequences in the sample. This chain links TRBV5-1 with TRBJ2-3; TRBD2 matches 13 bases. J lost 1 base, V lost 4 bases, and 3 bases had no gene match. The CDR3 contains 16 residues. Germline V CDR1 and CDR2: SGHRS, YFSETQ. CDR3 sequence reads: CASSTGLAGGTDTQYF. For the CDR3, the DNA is TGCGCCAGCAGCACCGGACTAGCGGGGGGCACAGATACGCAGTATTTT.

CDR3 coding DNA: TGTGCCTGGAGAAAGGGACTAGCGGGAAGCAATGAGCAGTTCTTC. Amino acids: CAWRKGLAGSNEQFF. J is TRBJ2-1 and V is TRBV30; TRBD2 aligns across 13 bases. The CDR3 is 15 amino acids. Losses at the gene ends were 3 bases for V and 6 bases for J; bases not matched to a gene: 5. The germline V gene has CDR1 GTSNPN and CDR2 SVGIG (reference sequence).

Here the CDR3 reads CASSSRSTGSDTQYF. The CDR3 DNA reads TGCGCCAGCAGCTCTAGATCGACAGGGTCAGATACGCAGTATTTT. This rearrangement joins TRBV5-1 to TRBJ2-3; the match to TRBD1 covers 7 bases. J was trimmed by 4 bases and V by 3 bases; bases with no gene match: 8. CDR3 size: 15 residues. The germline V gene encodes CDR1 SGHRS and CDR2 YFSETQ.

This clone was seen just once. The rearrangement uses TRBV7-3 and TRBJ1-1; D not certain. V lost 2 bases to trimming and J lost 3 bases, with 7 bases between them. Germline values: CDR1 SGHTA, CDR2 FQGTGA. The CDR3 covers 13 residues. DNA of the CDR3: TGTGCCAGCAGCTTAGTCCCGGACACTGAAGCTTTCTTT. Protein product: CASSLVPDTEAFF.

The chain joins TRBV6-1 to TRBJ2-3, with D possibly called TRBD1 or TRBD2 (5 bases each). Per germline, CDR1 MNHNS and CDR2 SASEGT. Trimming pared 5 bases from V and 0 bases from J, leaving 9 bases between. The CDR3 loop spans 14 amino acids. The CDR3 bases are TGTGCCAGCAGTTCCCGGGACAGCACAGATACGCAGTATTTT. Amino acids: CASSSRDSTDTQYF.

This clone was observed a single time. The rearrangement joins TRBV5-1 to TRBJ2-1; TRBD2 aligns across 9 bases. This CDR3 region has 16 residues. Germline CDR1 and CDR2: SGHRS and YFSETQ. J lost 7 bases, V lost 0 bases, and 8 bases had no gene match. As DNA, the CDR3 is TGCGCCAGCAGCTTGGCTCCTAGCGGGATTAGAAATGAGCAGTTCTTC. Translated: CASSLAPSGIRNEQFF.

The CDR3 DNA is TGTGCCAGCCGGGGATTCCCCAATCAGCCCCAGCATTTT. This codes for CASRGFPNQPQHF. The rearrangement joins TRBV6-1 to TRBJ1-5; D ambiguous. With 8 bases removed from V and 3 bases from J, the gap between germline ends came to 11 bases. The CDR3 spans 13 residues. Germline CDR1 and CDR2: MNHNS and SASEGT.

This chain joins TRBV5-6 and TRBJ1-1; D is uncertain. This CDR3 is built from 13 residues. CDR1 is SGHDT and CDR2 is YYEEEE in the germline V gene. The V and J ends lost 2 bases and 8 bases respectively, with 13 bases between them. The CDR3 loop is CASSLRPLGEAFF. The CDR3 DNA sequence: TGTGCCAGCAGCTTAAGGCCCCTGGGAGAAGCTTTCTTT.

The genes are TRBV5-4 and TRBJ1-2, with 8 bases identical to TRBD1. The CDR3 spans 16 residues. V shed 3 bases, J shed 5 bases, and the junction held 12 bases outside the gene matches. Germline values: CDR1 SGHNT, CDR2 YYREEE (reference sequence). CDR3 region: CASSSLTGAEGYGYTF. The CDR3 DNA reads TGTGCCAGCAGCTCGTTGACAGGGGCGGAGGGTTATGGCTACACCTTC. The variable domain in full, completed from reference TRBV5-4 and TRBJ1-2, reads ETGVTQSPTHLIKTRGQQVTLRCSSQSGHNTVSWYQQALGQGPQFIFQYYREEENGRGNFPPRFSGLQFPNYSSELNVNALELDDSALYLCASSSLTGAEGYGYTFGSGTRLTVV.

The chain has TRBV28 and TRBJ1-1; no clear D gene. CDR1 MDHEN and CDR2 SYDVKM come from the germline V gene. Trimming shortened V by 8 bases and J by 5 bases, and 21 bases separated the two germline ends. The CDR3 has 15 residues. The CDR3 region is CASDISGREQTEAFF. In DNA form, the CDR3 reads TGTGCCAGCGATATTTCCGGGAGGGAGCAGACTGAAGCTTTCTTT.

This chain connects TRBV5-1 to TRBJ1-2, with 8 bases lining up with TRBD1. The germline V gene encodes CDR1 SGHRS and CDR2 YFSETQ. This CDR3 region has 17 residues. V was clipped by 0 bases and J by 5 bases; unmatched bases: 12. In DNA form, the CDR3 reads TGCGCCAGCAGCTTGGCCCGGACAGGGTTCTCTTTGTATGGCTACACCTTC. Encoded protein: CASSLARTGFSLYGYTF.

CDR3 coding DNA: TGTGCCAGCAGTTTTATAGAAGGGGGCCCGTTCTTC. It is translated as CASSFIEGGPFF. This chain joins TRBV6-6 and TRBJ2-1, with 7 bases identical to TRBD1. Trimming cost V 4 bases and J 15 bases; bases outside gene matches: 9. The CDR3 spans 12 residues. Germline CDR1 and CDR2: MNHNY and SVGAGI (reference sequence).

V gene TRBV5-1 combines with J gene TRBJ2-2; perhaps D is TRBD1 or TRBD2 (5 bases each). CDR3 size: 13 residues. Germline V gene lookup returns CDR1 SGHRS and CDR2 YFSETQ. Trimming shortened V by 7 bases and J by 3 bases, and 10 bases separated the two germline ends. The CDR3: CASSGTDTGELFF. The CDR3 nucleotides read TGCGCCAGCTCCGGGACGGACACCGGGGAGCTGTTTTTT.

The chain is built from TRBV19 and TRBJ1-5, with D maybe TRBD1 (5 bases). This CDR3 is built from 13 residues. The germline V gene encodes CDR1 LNHDA and CDR2 SQIVND (reference sequence). Trimming stripped 3 bases from V and 7 bases from J, with 10 bases between. As DNA, the CDR3 is TGTGCCAGTAGTATCAGGGTTGGACAGCCCCAGCATTTT. This translates into CASSIRVGQPQHF.

A note on this clone: The identical CDR3 is also encoded by other nucleotide sequences in the sample. V gene TRBV5-1 combines with J gene TRBJ1-2; D not certain. Between the trimmed V and J ends, which lost 0 bases and 9 bases, there was a span of 15 bases. This CDR3 is built from 14 residues. Germline V CDR1 and CDR2: SGHRS, YFSETQ. The CDR3 DNA sequence: TGCGCCAGCAGCTTGGGTGGAGGGCACGGGAGCTACACCTTC. It codes for CASSLGGGHGSYTF.

The chain is built from TRBV7-9 and TRBJ1-1; D is undetermined. The V and J ends lost 9 bases and 6 bases respectively, with 17 bases between them. The germline gives CDR1 SEHNR, CDR2 FQNEAQ (reference sequence). The CDR3 runs 13 residues. This chain's CDR3 is CASEPPATAEAFF. The CDR3 nucleotides read TGTGCCAGTGAGCCTCCTGCGACTGCTGAAGCTTTCTTT.